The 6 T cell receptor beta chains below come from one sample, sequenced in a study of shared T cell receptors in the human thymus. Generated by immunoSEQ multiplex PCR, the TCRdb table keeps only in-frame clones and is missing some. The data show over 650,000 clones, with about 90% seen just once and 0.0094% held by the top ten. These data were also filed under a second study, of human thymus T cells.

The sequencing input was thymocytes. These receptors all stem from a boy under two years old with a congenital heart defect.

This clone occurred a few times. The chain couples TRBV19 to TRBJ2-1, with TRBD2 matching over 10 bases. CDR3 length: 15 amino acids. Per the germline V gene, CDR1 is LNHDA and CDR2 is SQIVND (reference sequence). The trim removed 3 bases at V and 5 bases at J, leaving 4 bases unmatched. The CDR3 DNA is TGTGCCAGTAGTATTGAAGCGGGAGGGCACAATGAGCAGTTCTTC. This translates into CASSIEAGGHNEQFF.

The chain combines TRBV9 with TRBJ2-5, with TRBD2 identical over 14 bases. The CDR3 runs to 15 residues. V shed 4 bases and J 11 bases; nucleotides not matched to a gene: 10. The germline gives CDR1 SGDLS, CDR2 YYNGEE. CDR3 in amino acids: CASSPRGLAGEEQYF. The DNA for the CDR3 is TGTGCCAGCAGCCCCCGGGGACTAGCGGGGGAGGAGCAGTACTTC.

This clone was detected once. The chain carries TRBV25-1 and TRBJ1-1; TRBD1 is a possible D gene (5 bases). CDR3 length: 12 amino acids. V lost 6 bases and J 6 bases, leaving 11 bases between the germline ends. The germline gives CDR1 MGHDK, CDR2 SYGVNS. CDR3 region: CASSKGHAEAFF. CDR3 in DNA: TGTGCCAGCAGCAAGGGGCACGCTGAAGCTTTCTTT.

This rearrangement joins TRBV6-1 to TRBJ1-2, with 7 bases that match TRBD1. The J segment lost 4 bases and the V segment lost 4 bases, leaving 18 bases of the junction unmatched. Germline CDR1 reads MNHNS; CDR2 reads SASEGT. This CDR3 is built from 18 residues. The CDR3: CASSARDSLTPLFYGYTF. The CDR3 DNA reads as TGTGCCAGCAGTGCCCGGGACAGCCTAACGCCCCTTTTCTATGGCTACACCTTC.

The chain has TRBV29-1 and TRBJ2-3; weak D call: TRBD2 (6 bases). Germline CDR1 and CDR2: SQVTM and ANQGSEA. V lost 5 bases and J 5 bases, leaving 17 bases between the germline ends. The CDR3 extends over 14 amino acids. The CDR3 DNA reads TGCAGCGTTTCCGAGGAGGGCGCGGAAGATACGCAGTATTTT. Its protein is CSVSEEGAEDTQYF.

CDR3 in amino acids: CASSTGQGGVLTF. The CDR3 nucleotides are TGTGCCAGCAGTACGGGACAGGGCGGCGTCCTGACTTTC. This chain links TRBV6-5 with TRBJ2-6; TRBD1 agrees at 9 bases. Per the germline V gene, CDR1 is MNHEY and CDR2 is SVGAGI. This CDR3 contains 13 residues. V trimming: 5 bases; J trimming: 12 bases; junction bases outside the gene matches: 5.